A selection of T cell receptor beta chains follows, all from one sample in a study of T cells in Graves' hyperthyroidism and ophthalmopathy. MiXCR, applied by TCRdb to the multiplex PCR reads, yields one record per CDR3 protein. The data contain around 690,000 distinct CDR3 sequences, 15% to 20% of them singletons. The sample taken for sequencing was blood. These receptors came from a man aged 45-60 years with Graves' hyperthyroidism. CDR3s include the opening cysteine and the closing phenylalanine or tryptophan. Fields, in order: J gene, clone size, V gene, D gene, CDR3 protein, CDR3 DNA. The D gene is left open where the match is weak. The size field is filled for only some rows; it gives once, few, many or a size class.

>TRBJ1-4|many|TRBV2|-
CASSDQGRTTNEKLFF
TGTGCCAGCAGTGATCAGGGGAGAACAACTAATGAAAAACTGTTTTTT
>TRBJ1-5|-|TRBV20-1|TRBD1
CSARSLKGQRNNQPQHF
TGCAGTGCTAGATCGTTAAAGGGACAGCGTAACAATCAGCCCCAGCATTTT
>TRBJ2-1|many|TRBV14|TRBD2
CASSPASGRAYNEQFF
TGTGCCAGCAGCCCCGCTAGCGGGAGGGCCTACAATGAGCAGTTCTTC
>TRBJ2-1|-|TRBV27|TRBD2
CASSLGLAVPSSYNEQFF
TGTGCCAGCAGTTTGGGACTAGCGGTCCCTAGCTCCTACAATGAGCAGTTCTTC
>TRBJ1-1|many|TRBV27|TRBD1
CASSSDRVMNTEAFF
TGTGCCAGCAGCTCGGACAGGGTGATGAACACTGAAGCTTTCTTT
>TRBJ2-2|many|TRBV10-3|-
CAISERVTGELFF
TGTGCCATCAGTGAACGGGTCACCGGGGAGCTGTTTTTT
>TRBJ2-5|many|TRBV5-1|TRBD1
CASSYGQGVGETQYF
TGCGCCAGCAGCTATGGACAGGGGGTGGGAGAGACCCAGTACTTC
>TRBJ2-3|-|TRBV11-2|TRBD2
CASSGWTSGTDTQYF
TGTGCCAGCAGCGGGTGGACTAGCGGAACAGATACGCAGTATTTT
>TRBJ1-1|-|TRBV4-1|-
CASSQEEGTLMNTEAFF
TGCGCCAGCAGCCAAGAAGAGGGGACACTCATGAACACTGAAGCTTTCTTT
>TRBJ2-1|many|TRBV27|-
CASSFRVGSSYNEQFF
TGTGCCAGCAGTTTTAGAGTCGGGAGCTCCTACAATGAGCAGTTCTTC
>TRBJ1-4|many|TRBV7-8|-
CASSIGQPATNEKLFF
TGTGCCAGCAGCATCGGACAGCCCGCAACTAATGAAAAACTGTTTTTT
>TRBJ2-1|few|TRBV7-9|-
CASRSASHPNNEQFF
TGTGCCAGCAGGTCGGCGTCTCACCCTAACAATGAGCAGTTCTTC
>TRBJ2-3|-|TRBV20-1|TRBD2
CSARKIAGSTDTQYF
TGCAGTGCTAGAAAAATAGCGGGCAGCACAGATACGCAGTATTTT
>TRBJ2-7|many|TRBV13|-
CASSLVGGTYEQYF
TGTGCCAGCAGCTTAGTTGGGGGAACCTACGAGCAGTACTTC
>TRBJ2-7|-|TRBV19|-
CASSISVSFRGGNEQYF
TGTGCCAGTAGTATTTCAGTTTCGTTCAGGGGAGGCAACGAGCAGTACTTC
>TRBJ1-1|-|TRBV6-1|TRBD1
CASTQDRVTNTEAFF
TGTGCCAGCACTCAGGACAGGGTCACGAACACTGAAGCTTTCTTT
>TRBJ2-7|many|TRBV9|-
CASSGRDNYEQYF
TGTGCCAGCAGCGGCCGGGACAACTACGAGCAGTACTTC
>TRBJ2-3|-|TRBV9|TRBD2
CASSALGLAGGDTQYF
TGTGCCAGCAGCGCCTTGGGACTAGCGGGAGGAGATACGCAGTATTTT
>TRBJ1-6|-|TRBV18|TRBD1
CASSPGTADNSPLHF
TGTGCCAGCTCACCGGGGACAGCCGATAATTCACCCCTCCACTTT
>TRBJ2-3|many|TRBV10-3|TRBD2
CANEETSVTDTQYF
TGTGCCAATGAGGAGACTAGCGTCACAGATACGCAGTATTTT
>TRBJ1-5|many|TRBV7-8|-
CASSLGVGQGTAQPQHF
TGTGCCAGCAGCTTAGGGGTTGGACAAGGGACGGCTCAGCCCCAGCATTTT